This T cell receptor (beta chain) was obtained from a study of blood T cells in healthy people across ages. The CDR3 consists of 13 residues. CDR1 is KGHDR and CDR2 is SFDVKD in the germline V gene. Sample-barcoded 5' priming and a J-beta primer mix drove a second PCR of roughly 6 to 12 cycles. TCRdb re-called the 5' RACE reads through MiXCR, storing one row per CDR3 protein. This table holds under 800,000 distinct CDR3 sequences, over 20% found once. The TCR originated in a man between 65 and 80 years old in good health. The rearrangement links TRBV24-1 to TRBJ2-5; D ambiguous. The J call could be wrong; TRBJ2-1 is a better fit for the DNA end. The specimen sequenced was blood. The CDR3 protein is CATSDPGYNEQFF. The CDR3 DNA is TGTGCCACCAGTGACCCGGGCTACAATGAGCAGTTCTTC.